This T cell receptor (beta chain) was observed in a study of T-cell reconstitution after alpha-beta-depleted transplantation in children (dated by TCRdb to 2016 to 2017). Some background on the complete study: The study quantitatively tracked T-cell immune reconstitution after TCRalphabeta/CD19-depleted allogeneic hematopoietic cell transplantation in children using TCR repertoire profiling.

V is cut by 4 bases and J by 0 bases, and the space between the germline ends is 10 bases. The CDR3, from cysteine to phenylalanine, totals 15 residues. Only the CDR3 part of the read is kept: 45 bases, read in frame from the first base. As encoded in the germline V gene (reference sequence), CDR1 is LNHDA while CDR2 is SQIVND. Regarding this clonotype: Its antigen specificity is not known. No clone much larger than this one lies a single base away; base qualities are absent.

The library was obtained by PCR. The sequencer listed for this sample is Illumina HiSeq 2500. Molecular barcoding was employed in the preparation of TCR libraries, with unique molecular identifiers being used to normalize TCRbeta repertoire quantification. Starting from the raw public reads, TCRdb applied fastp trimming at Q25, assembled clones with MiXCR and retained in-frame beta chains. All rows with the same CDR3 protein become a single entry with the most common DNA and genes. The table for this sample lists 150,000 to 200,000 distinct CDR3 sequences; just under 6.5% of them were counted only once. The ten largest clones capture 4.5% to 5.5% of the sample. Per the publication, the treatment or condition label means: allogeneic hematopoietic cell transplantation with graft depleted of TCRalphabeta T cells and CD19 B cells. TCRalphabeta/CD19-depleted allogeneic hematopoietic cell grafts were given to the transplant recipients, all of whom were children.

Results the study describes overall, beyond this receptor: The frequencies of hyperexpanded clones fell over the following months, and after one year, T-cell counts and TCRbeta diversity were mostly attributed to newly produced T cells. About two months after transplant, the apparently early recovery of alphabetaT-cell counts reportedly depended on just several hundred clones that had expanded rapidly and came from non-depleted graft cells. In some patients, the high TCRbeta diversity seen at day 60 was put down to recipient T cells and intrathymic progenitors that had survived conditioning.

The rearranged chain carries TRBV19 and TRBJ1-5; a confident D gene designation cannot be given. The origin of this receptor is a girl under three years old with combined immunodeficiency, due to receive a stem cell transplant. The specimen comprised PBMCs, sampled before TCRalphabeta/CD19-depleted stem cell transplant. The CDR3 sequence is CASSTEAISNQPQHF. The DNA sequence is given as TGTGCCAGTAGTACGGAGGCCATTAGCAATCAGCCCCAGCATTTT.